These 5 T cell receptor beta chains share one sample of origin, sequenced in a study of cytomegalovirus exposure and HLA in healthy donors (dated by TCRdb to 2017 to 2019). The protocol used for the library was the immunoSEQ multiplex PCR assay. What TCRdb holds here is the immuneACCESS table cut down to in-frame rearrangements. Part of the clones is not present; checked against another copy, under half of the missing clones reflect an unresolved V gene, and the others are unexplained. Across this sample there are 120,000 to 150,000 clones, with about 87% seen only once. The ten largest clones capture less than 9% of the sample. Material for sequencing was PBMCs. These receptors were taken from a man aged 18 to 29 in good health and CMV-seropositive.

The V and J genes are TRBV5-1 and TRBJ2-7; 9 bases fit TRBD1. The CDR3 covers 15 residues. The trim removed 4 bases at V and 2 bases at J, leaving 7 bases unmatched. In germline, CDR1 is SGHRS, CDR2 YFSETQ. CDR3 nucleotide sequence: TGCGCCAGCAGCGTAACGACAGGGGGTCCCTACGAGCAGTACTTC. Translated: CASSVTTGGPYEQYF.

The chain recombines TRBV5-1 with TRBJ2-3; 8 bases agree with TRBD1. The germline V gene encodes CDR1 SGHRS and CDR2 YFSETQ. J lost 1 base, V lost 6 bases, and 7 bases had no gene match. The CDR3 runs to 15 residues. The CDR3, as DNA: TGCGCCAGCAACCGGCAGGGGGCCGGCACAGATACGCAGTATTTT. Its protein is CASNRQGAGTDTQYF.

Only one count was recorded for this clone. This chain links TRBV10-3 with TRBJ1-6; D is ambiguous. The ends were cut back, 2 bases at V and 7 bases at J, with 12 bases in the middle. This CDR3 is built from 15 residues. The V gene's germline CDR1 is ENHRY and CDR2 SYGVKD. The chain's CDR3 is CAISERAGLNSPLHF. The CDR3 nucleotides are TGTGCCATCAGTGAGAGGGCGGGGTTAAATTCACCCCTCCACTTT.

In DNA form, the CDR3 reads TGTGCCAGCAGGGGGAGGAACGAGCAGTACTTC. Its protein product is CASRGRNEQYF. The V and J genes are TRBV27 and TRBJ2-7; D is perhaps TRBD2 (6 bases). Germline loops: CDR1 MNHEY, CDR2 SMNVEV (reference sequence). The CDR3 loop spans 11 amino acids. Trimming left V 6 bases short and J 5 bases short, with 8 bases between.

The chain has TRBV11-1 and TRBJ2-3; 13 bases are shared with TRBD2. The ends lost 4 bases at V and 8 bases at J; junction bases unmatched: 12. The CDR3 is 17 amino acids. Germline loops: CDR1 SGHAT, CDR2 FQDESV (reference sequence). Here the CDR3 DNA reads TGTGCCAGCAGCTCGGGACTAGCGGGGACCCGCCGGGGTACGCAGTATTTT. Protein sequence: CASSSGLAGTRRGTQYF.